This T cell receptor beta chain derives from a study of cytomegalovirus exposure and HLA in healthy donors. The PCR employed 60 Vbeta primers together with 13 Jbeta primers. The method was immunoSEQ multiplex PCR; TCRdb's version includes in-frame clones alone and lacks a portion of them. The data contain some 200,000 clones, about three quarters of them singletons. This clone was seen only once. V lost 4 bases to trimming and J lost 6 bases; unmatched junction nucleotides: 6. Germline CDR1 and CDR2: LNHNV and YYDKDF (reference sequence). The CDR3 runs to 14 residues. V usage is TRBV15 and J usage is TRBJ2-3; 8 bases fit TRBD1. This clonotype was obtained from a man aged 18 to 29 in good health and CMV-seronegative. The sample consisted of PBMCs. CDR3: CATSTGQGGDTQYF. The CDR3 nucleotides are TGTGCCACCAGCACTGGACAGGGAGGCGATACGCAGTATTTT.